The sequence of this TCR beta chain was determined in a study of T-cell reconstitution after alpha-beta-depleted transplantation in children. Broader study findings: Diversity and T-cell counts at one year after transplant derived mostly from new T cells. By about two months after transplant, alpha-beta T cells reportedly arose from several hundred graft clones that had expanded. High day-60 TCRbeta diversity in some patients came from surviving recipient T cells and thymic progenitors.

This clonotype came up a few times. Antigen unknown. The CDR3 spans 15 residues. From germline, CDR1 is LGHNA and CDR2 YSLEER. J was trimmed by 7 bases and V by 4 bases; bases with no gene match: 7. Construction of the TCRbeta library involved unique molecular identifiers. Each CDR3 protein is one row after TCRdb ran MiXCR on the PCR reads. The table records under 300,000 distinct CDR3 sequences, 11% of them present only once. This specimen was peripheral blood, taken 180 days after TCRalphabeta/CD19-depleted stem cell transplant. The TCR sequence derives from a male patient under 10 years old who had a stem cell transplant for chronic granulomatous disease, so the T cells may come from the graft donor. The chain has TRBV4-3 and TRBJ1-6, with 7 bases matching TRBD1. This CDR3 reads CASSLDGTDNSPLHF. CDR3 nucleotides: TGCGCCAGCAGCCTAGACGGGACAGACAATTCACCCCTCCACTTT.